The 31 T cell receptor beta chains below were found in one sample sequenced in a study of shared clonotypes between healthy human individuals. Only CD45RO-negative cells positively selected for CCR7 counted as naive CD8 cells, so terminally differentiated effector memory CD45RA+ cells were excluded. Generated by immunoSEQ multiplex PCR, the TCRdb table keeps only in-frame clones and is missing some. The sample records a few million clones, roughly 95% being singletons. Sequencing was carried out using naive CD8+ T cells from PBMCs. The receptors derive from a man between 18 and 29 years old in good health. Some clones in this sample may be carry-over from other donors' samples.

This clone was recorded only once. The rearrangement links TRBV9 to TRBJ2-2; D is uncertain. The CDR3 extends over 14 amino acids. V lost 3 bases, J lost 2 bases, and 8 bases lay in between. Germline CDR1 SGDLS, CDR2 YYNGEE. CDR3 bases: TGTGCCAGCAGCGCGGCGAGAAACACCGGGGAGCTGTTTTTT. It translates to CASSAARNTGELFF.

The rearrangement uses TRBV4-3 and TRBJ2-2, with no clear D. Per germline, CDR1 LGHNA and CDR2 YSLEER. This CDR3 spans 12 amino acids. Trimming removed 1 base from V and 8 bases from J, with 5 bases in between. The chain's CDR3 is CASSQVLGELFF. The CDR3 DNA follows: TGCGCCAGCAGCCAAGTTTTAGGGGAGCTGTTTTTT.

CDR3 residues: CATSRRPGQEYNEQFF. The CDR3 DNA is TGTGCCACCAGCAGGAGGCCGGGACAGGAATACAATGAGCAGTTCTTC. The gene calls are TRBV15 and TRBJ2-1, with 8 bases aligning to TRBD1. V trimming: 3 bases; J trimming: 4 bases; junction bases outside the gene matches: 8. The CDR3 spans 16 residues. Germline assignment: CDR1 LNHNV and CDR2 YYDKDF (reference sequence).

This clone appeared a single time. The rearrangement joins TRBV2 to TRBJ1-4; D is ambiguous. V was pared by 6 bases and J by 7 bases, with 18 bases between. This CDR3 comprises 15 residues. Germline CDR1 reads SNHLY; CDR2 reads FYNNEI. CDR3: CASRPSDGLVEKLFF. The CDR3 nucleotides are TGTGCCAGCAGACCTTCTGACGGCTTGGTTGAAAAACTGTTTTTT.

The rearrangement uses TRBV6-6 and TRBJ1-1; possibly TRBD1 for D (5 bases). The CDR3 is 14 residues long. Trimming took 6 bases from V and 3 from J, leaving 14 bases between them. CDR1 is MNHNY and CDR2 is SVGAGI in the germline V gene (reference sequence). The CDR3 region is CASRPQEGYTEAFF. CDR3 DNA: TGTGCCAGCAGGCCACAGGAAGGCTACACTGAAGCTTTCTTT.

Here the CDR3 reads CASSPGHRGEQYF. As DNA, the CDR3 is TGTGCCAGCAGTCCAGGACATCGAGGGGAGCAGTACTTC. The chain uses TRBV28 and TRBJ2-7; D is possibly TRBD1 or TRBD2 (5 bases each). Germline V gene lookup returns CDR1 MDHEN and CDR2 SYDVKM. Trimming pared 5 bases from V and 7 bases from J, leaving 15 bases between. There are 13 residues in the CDR3. Together with reference TRBV28 and TRBJ2-7, the CDR3 gives the full variable domain: DVKVTQSSRYLVKRTGEKVFLECVQDMDHENMFWYRQDPGLGLRLIYFSYDVKMKEKGDIPEGYSVSREKKERFSLILESASTNQTSMYLCASSPGHRGEQYFGPGTRLTVT.

The CDR3 DNA follows: TGTGCCAGCAGCGAGGGGCGCGGGAGTCACAATGAGCAGTTCTTC. Translation: CASSEGRGSHNEQFF. The rearrangement uses TRBV9 and TRBJ2-1; 7 positions agree with TRBD2. CDR1 is SGDLS, CDR2 YYNGEE, per germline. This CDR3 has 15 amino acids. J gave up 5 bases and V 3 bases, and 8 bases lay outside the gene matches.

This chain links TRBV7-3 with TRBJ2-1, with a tentative D call TRBD1 (5 bases). The CDR3 extends over 13 amino acids. Germline V lookup: CDR1 SGHTA, CDR2 FQGTGA. V lost 3 bases and J lost 5, with 8 bases in between. The CDR3: CASSFVGDNEQFF. Written as DNA, the CDR3 is TGTGCCAGCAGCTTCGTAGGGGACAATGAGCAGTTCTTC. The whole variable domain, remainder taken from reference TRBV7-3 and TRBJ2-1, is GAGVSQTPSNKVTEKGKYVELRCDPISGHTALYWYRQSLGQGPEFLIYFQGTGAADDSGLPNDRFFAVRPEGSVSTLKIQRTERGDSAVYLCASSFVGDNEQFFGPGTRLTVL.

The chain couples TRBV27 to TRBJ2-3; D is possibly TRBD1 or TRBD2 (5 bases each). Germline V CDR1 and CDR2: MNHEY, SMNVEV (reference sequence). Between the trimmed V and J ends, which lost 4 bases and 4 bases, there was a span of 12 bases. The CDR3 has 14 amino acids. CDR3 protein: CASSWAGSADTQYF. DNA of the CDR3: TGTGCCAGCAGTTGGGCAGGGAGTGCAGATACGCAGTATTTT.

The gene calls are TRBV7-2 and TRBJ1-5; no definite D call. Germline V CDR1 and CDR2: SGHTA, FQGNSA. V was trimmed by 3 bases and J by 3 bases, leaving 9 bases between them. CDR3 length equals 14 residues. CDR3 sequence reads: CASSFLGYNQPQHF. The CDR3 bases are TGTGCCAGCAGCTTCCTCGGGTACAATCAGCCCCAGCATTTT.

The genes are TRBV28 and TRBJ2-7; tentatively, D is TRBD2 (5 bases). The V end was cut by 7 bases, the J end by 6 bases, with 19 bases between. The CDR3 is 14 residues long. Per germline, CDR1 MDHEN and CDR2 SYDVKM. The CDR3 protein is CASTGPLHGLEQYF. CDR3 in DNA: TGTGCCAGCACTGGCCCCCTTCACGGACTCGAGCAGTACTTC.

This CDR3 is CASSVGIGVTGELFF. CDR3 nucleotide sequence: TGTGCCAGCAGCGTAGGCATAGGGGTGACCGGGGAGCTGTTTTTT. This chain connects TRBV9 to TRBJ2-2, with D maybe TRBD1 (5 bases). V was shortened by 0 bases and J by 5 bases, with 11 bases between the two germline ends. This CDR3 contains 15 residues. CDR1 and CDR2 from the germline V gene are SGDLS and YYNGEE. Filled out from reference TRBV9 and TRBJ2-2, the complete variable domain reads DSGVTQTPKHLITATGQRVTLRCSPRSGDLSVYWYQQSLDQGLQFLIQYYNGEERAKGNILERFSAQQFPDLHSELNLSSLELGDSALYFCASSVGIGVTGELFFGEGSRLTVL.

V usage is TRBV30 and J usage is TRBJ1-1; D remains ambiguous. CDR1 GTSNPN and CDR2 SVGIG come from the germline V gene (reference sequence). This CDR3 spans 11 amino acids. Trimming removed 7 bases at V and 6 bases at J, with 12 bases between. The CDR3 DNA reads TGTGCCTATTTCCCGGGCGCTGAAGCTTTCTTT. Translating gives CAYFPGAEAFF. The whole variable domain, remainder taken from reference TRBV30 and TRBJ1-1, is SQTIHQWPATLVQPVGSPLSLECTVEGTSNPNLYWYRQAAGRGLQLLFYSVGIGQISSEVPQNLSASRPQDRQFILSSKKLLLSDSGFYLCAYFPGAEAFFGQGTRLTVV.

The CDR3 reads CASSYSNRGLAGGPGNEQFF. The CDR3 bases are TGTGCCAGCAGTTACTCGAATCGGGGACTAGCGGGAGGGCCTGGCAATGAGCAGTTCTTC. The chain joins TRBV6-7 to TRBJ2-1; 16 bases are shared with TRBD2. TRBV6-7 is flagged as an ORF with uncertain function. This CDR3 has 20 amino acids. J was trimmed by 6 bases and V by 0 bases; bases with no gene match: 11.

This sequence joins TRBV5-4 and TRBJ2-7; TRBD1 matches 9 bases. The CDR3 covers 14 residues. With 4 bases clipped from V and 7 bases from J, the junction kept 9 bases outside the gene matches. Germline loops: CDR1 SGHNT, CDR2 YYREEE (reference sequence). CDR3 residues: CASSQGDRALEQYF. For the CDR3, the DNA is TGTGCCAGCAGCCAGGGGGACAGGGCCTTGGAGCAGTACTTC.

The rearrangement uses TRBV7-9 and TRBJ1-2; D is unresolved. With 7 bases removed from V and 4 bases from J, the gap between germline ends came to 16 bases. Germline loops: CDR1 SEHNR, CDR2 FQNEAQ (reference sequence). This CDR3 comprises 14 residues. CDR3 coding DNA: TGTGCCAGCACCTCACCAAAGCCGGGCTATGGCTACACCTTC. Amino acids: CASTSPKPGYGYTF.

Worth noting for this clone: Other DNA sequences in the sample encode the same CDR3. The chain is built from TRBV7-2 and TRBJ2-7; no firm D call. CDR1 SGHTA and CDR2 FQGNSA come from the germline V gene. Trimming stripped 2 bases from V and 3 bases from J, with 11 bases between. The CDR3 runs to 14 residues. The DNA for the CDR3 is TGTGCCAGCAGCTTAATAGGGCTCGGCTACGAGCAGTACTTC. Translating it yields CASSLIGLGYEQYF.

This chain links TRBV2 with TRBJ2-7; D may be TRBD1 or TRBD2 (5 bases each). Per the germline V gene, CDR1 is SNHLY and CDR2 is FYNNEI. The CDR3 contains 14 residues. The V and J ends lost 7 bases and 0 bases respectively, with 13 bases between them. In nucleotides, the CDR3 is TGTGCCAGCATAGGGACGGAGGACTCCTACGAGCAGTACTTC. Its translation: CASIGTEDSYEQYF.

Details on this clone: This CDR3 is also generated by other DNA sequences in the sample. The V gene is TRBV27, the J gene TRBJ2-1; D may be TRBD1 (5 bases). The CDR3 is made up of 15 amino acids. The V end lost 2 bases, the J end lost 0 bases, and 8 bases lay between the germline ends. Germline CDR1 reads MNHEY; CDR2 reads SMNVEV (reference sequence). The CDR3 loop is CASSLRGFSYNEQFF. The CDR3 DNA follows: TGTGCCAGCAGTTTAAGGGGATTCTCCTACAATGAGCAGTTCTTC.

The rearrangement links TRBV11-1 to TRBJ2-7; D is undetermined. The germline V and J ends were trimmed by 1 base and 4 bases, with 5 bases remaining between them. Germline lookup yields CDR1 SGHAT and CDR2 FQDESV (reference sequence). CDR3 length: 12 amino acids. Here the CDR3 DNA reads TGTGCCAGCAGCTTAGGCCGATACGAGCAGTACTTC. It translates to CASSLGRYEQYF.

V gene TRBV21-1 combines with J gene TRBJ2-3; the table's D call of TRBD2 was not tested on the DNA. TRBV21-1 is tagged as a pseudogene. The CDR3 extends over 16 amino acids. The CDR3 coding sequence is TGTGCCAGCAGCAAAGTGGCTAGCGGGAGGGCCGATACGCAGTATTTT. Its protein product is CASSKVASGRADTQYF.

The J gene is TRBJ2-7, the V gene TRBV5-6, with 10 bases that match TRBD1. Losses at the gene ends were 3 bases for V and 5 bases for J; bases not matched to a gene: 8. The CDR3 has 15 amino acids. CDR1 is SGHDT, CDR2 YYEEEE, per germline. DNA of the CDR3: TGTGCCAGCAGCTCCCCCGGGACAGGGGAGAACGAGCAGTACTTC. It encodes CASSSPGTGENEQYF.

CDR3 nucleotides: TGTGCCAGCAGCATATCACCATTCTTCTGGACCGGGGAGCTGTTTTTT. Its protein product is CASSISPFFWTGELFF. J is TRBJ2-2 and V is TRBV21-1. TRBV21-1 is flagged as a pseudogene. This CDR3 contains 16 residues.

This sequence joins TRBV27 and TRBJ2-7, with TRBD1 matching 8 bases. From germline, CDR1 is MNHEY and CDR2 SMNVEV (reference sequence). The J segment lost 5 bases and the V segment lost 5 bases, leaving 8 bases of the junction unmatched. The CDR3 is 14 amino acids. The CDR3 loop is CASSLLDRVDEQYF. In DNA, the CDR3 is TGTGCCAGCAGTCTCCTGGACAGGGTTGACGAGCAGTACTTC.

The rearrangement uses TRBV30 and TRBJ1-1; no reliable D call. CDR3 length equals 14 residues. Trimming removed 3 bases from V and 0 bases from J, with 11 bases in between. Germline values: CDR1 GTSNPN, CDR2 SVGIG (reference sequence). CDR3 amino acids: CAWRTTALNTEAFF. The CDR3 DNA is TGTGCCTGGAGGACAACAGCGTTGAACACTGAAGCTTTCTTT.

This clone was found once. V usage is TRBV30 and J usage is TRBJ2-5, with D perhaps matching TRBD2 (6 bases). Trimming took 0 bases from V and 5 from J, leaving 10 bases between them. This CDR3 has 13 amino acids. Germline V gene lookup returns CDR1 GTSNPN and CDR2 SVGIG (reference sequence). DNA for the CDR3: TGTGCCTGGAGTGTCCCCCGGGGGGAGACCCAGTACTTC. This sequence encodes CAWSVPRGETQYF.

As regards this clone: Additional DNA sequences in this sample encode the identical CDR3. J is TRBJ1-1 and V is TRBV19; no firm D call. Germline V lookup: CDR1 LNHDA, CDR2 SQIVND (reference sequence). The V gene lost 3 bases and the J gene lost 4 bases, with 9 bases spanning the gap. This CDR3 is built from 13 residues. CDR3 nucleotide sequence: TGTGCCAGTAGTATTGCACCCGGCACTGAAGCTTTCTTT. Translating gives CASSIAPGTEAFF. Supplemented by reference TRBV19 and TRBJ1-1, the full variable domain reads DGGITQSPKYLFRKEGQNVTLSCEQNLNHDAMYWYRQDPGQGLRLIYYSQIVNDFQKGDIAEGYSVSREKKESFPLTVTSAQKNPTAFYLCASSIAPGTEAFFGQGTRLTVV.

The rearrangement joins TRBV29-1 to TRBJ1-3, with 7 bases matching TRBD1. Germline CDR1 is SQVTM and CDR2 is ANQGSEA. The CDR3 extends over 14 amino acids. J gave up 2 bases and V 7 bases, and 8 bases lay outside the gene matches. The CDR3 DNA is TGCAGCGCCTCAGGGGGGGAGACTGGAAACACCATATATTTT. Translation gives CSASGGETGNTIYF.

The rearrangement joins TRBV11-2 to TRBJ1-2; 7 bases map to TRBD1. CDR1 and CDR2 (germline): SGHAT, FQNNGV. The CDR3 length is 17 residues. J lost 1 base, V lost 5 bases, and 13 bases had no gene match. The CDR3 protein is CASSGAQPGQHNYGYTF. The CDR3 nucleotides read TGTGCCAGCAGCGGGGCCCAGCCGGGACAGCATAACTATGGCTACACCTTC.

The chain has TRBV7-6 and TRBJ2-7; 12 bases map to TRBD1. The V segment lost 5 bases and the J segment 3 bases; nucleotides outside the gene matches: 5. The CDR3 contains 15 residues. CDR1 and CDR2 (germline): SGHVS, FNYEAQ. As DNA, the CDR3 is TGTGCCAGCAGCCCTGGGACAGGGGGCGGCTACGAGCAGTACTTC. Translated: CASSPGTGGGYEQYF.

The chain is built from TRBV11-2 and TRBJ2-1; D perhaps matches TRBD1 (5 bases). Trimming pared 1 base from V and 1 base from J, leaving 20 bases between. Germline values: CDR1 SGHAT, CDR2 FQNNGV. The CDR3 contains 19 residues. CDR3 sequence reads: CASSLGVGRVYDSYNEQFF. DNA of the CDR3: TGTGCCAGCAGCTTAGGGGTAGGCAGGGTATACGATTCCTACAATGAGCAGTTCTTC.